This entry lists 21 T cell receptor beta chains sequenced from one sample in a study of identical twins. TCRdb re-analysed the 5' RACE reads in MiXCR, keeping a single row per CDR3 protein. Of about 900,000 distinct CDR3 sequences listed, approximately 13% are singletons. The same sample was also used in a study of yellow fever vaccine responses in identical twins.

The sequenced sample was PBMCs. These receptors were collected from a woman aged 18-29 years in good health.

This sequence joins TRBV5-1 and TRBJ2-3; no clear D. Germline CDR1 SGHRS, CDR2 YFSETQ. This CDR3 has 13 amino acids. V dropped 0 bases and J dropped 4 bases, with 6 bases sitting between them. This CDR3 reads CASSLANPDTQYF. The CDR3 DNA sequence: TGCGCCAGCAGCTTGGCCAACCCAGATACGCAGTATTTT.

Many counts were recorded for this clonotype. This chain joins TRBV7-2 and TRBJ1-2; D is uncertain. This CDR3 contains 15 residues. The germline gives CDR1 SGHTA, CDR2 FQGNSA. V lost 1 base, J lost 3 bases, and 12 bases lay in between. CDR3 coding DNA: TGTGCCAGCAGCTTAGGAAAGGGAACCTACTATGGCTACACCTTC. Protein sequence: CASSLGKGTYYGYTF.

This CDR3 reads CASSVSWKLFF. The DNA for the CDR3 is TGTGCCAGCAGTGTCTCTTGGAAACTGTTTTTT. This rearrangement joins TRBV2 to TRBJ1-4; D gene unclear. Deletions cut 4 bases from V and 11 bases from J, with 8 bases between. This CDR3 spans 11 amino acids. Germline lookup yields CDR1 SNHLY and CDR2 FYNNEI.

The chain uses TRBV6-6 and TRBJ2-5; perhaps D is TRBD1 or TRBD2 (5 bases each). CDR3 length: 13 amino acids. Trimming stripped 6 bases from V and 4 bases from J, with 12 bases between. Per germline, CDR1 MNHNY and CDR2 SVGAGI (reference sequence). The CDR3 loop is CASRRDGPETQYF. DNA for the CDR3: TGTGCCAGCAGACGGGACGGGCCAGAGACCCAGTACTTC.

This clonotype was seen a few times. One junction end does not reproduce the germline sequence, and a read error may be involved. This rearrangement joins TRBV18 to TRBJ1-1; a weak D match, TRBD1 (5 bases). CDR1 KGHSH and CDR2 LQKENI come from the germline V gene. The CDR3 spans 17 residues. The DNA for the CDR3 is TGTGCCACCTCAACCGACAGAGACAGAGGACACAACACTGAAGCTTTCTTT. It is translated as CATSTDRDRGHNTEAFF.

The chain carries TRBV20-1 and TRBJ2-5, with D possibly matching TRBD1 (6 bases). Germline V lookup: CDR1 DFQATT, CDR2 SNEGSKA (reference sequence). V lost 0 bases and J 2 bases, leaving 16 bases between the germline ends. The length of the CDR3 is 16 residues. The CDR3 here is CSARDSDRLTQETQYF. The CDR3 nucleotides read TGCAGTGCTAGAGATTCAGACAGGCTCACACAAGAGACCCAGTACTTC.

The CDR3 region has the DNA TGTAGATACAGGAAACACCCGAACACCGGGGAGCTGTTTTTT. This codes for CRYRKHPNTGELFF. The V gene is TRBV10-3, the J gene TRBJ2-2; possible D gene TRBD1, 5 bases. Germline V gene data show CDR1 as ENHRY and CDR2 as SYGVKD. The CDR3 covers 14 residues.

This rearrangement joins TRBV15 to TRBJ2-6, with 8 bases aligning to TRBD2. J was trimmed by 2 bases and V by 0 bases; bases with no gene match: 6. The CDR3 has 18 amino acids. Per germline, CDR1 LNHNV and CDR2 YYDKDF (reference sequence). CDR3 loop: CATSRDISAGAGANVLTF. The CDR3 bases are TGTGCCACCAGCAGAGATATTTCAGCGGGGGCTGGGGCCAACGTCCTGACTTTC.

This clonotype has only a few counts. V usage is TRBV29-1 and J usage is TRBJ2-1; no clear D. Germline CDR1 reads SQVTM; CDR2 reads ANQGSEA. The CDR3 consists of 13 residues. V dropped 7 bases and J dropped 0 bases, with 10 bases sitting between them. CDR3 sequence reads: CSGTVSSYNEQFF. CDR3 DNA sequence: TGCAGCGGTACGGTAAGCTCCTACAATGAGCAGTTCTTC.

This clonotype was counted only a few times. The V and J genes are TRBV7-6 and TRBJ2-3; D may be TRBD2 (7 bases). V was clipped by 3 bases and J by 0 bases, with 19 bases between them. CDR1 and CDR2 from the germline V gene are SGHVS and FNYEAQ. The length of the CDR3 is 18 residues. This chain's CDR3 is CASSLGSGGFPSTDTQYF. CDR3 bases: TGTGCCAGCAGCTTGGGCTCGGGGGGCTTCCCTAGCACAGATACGCAGTATTTT.

This clonotype was counted between two and nine times. The CDR3 spells CASSHPGTGADTQYF. CDR3 nucleotide sequence: TGCGCCAGCAGCCACCCCGGGACAGGGGCAGATACGCAGTATTTT. The genes are TRBV4-1 and TRBJ2-3; the match to TRBD1 covers 10 bases. From germline, CDR1 is MGHRA and CDR2 YSYEKL. CDR3 length equals 15 residues. V was clipped by 3 bases and J by 4 bases; unmatched bases: 4.

The chain uses TRBV9 and TRBJ2-7; D gene uncertain. V gave up 6 bases and J gave up 2 bases, with 12 bases separating them. This CDR3 is 13 amino acids long. Germline V gene data show CDR1 as SGDLS and CDR2 as YYNGEE. CDR3 coding DNA: TGTGCCAGCACCTCGGGCCCTGCCTACGAGCAGTACGTC. Its translation is CASTSGPAYEQYV.

This chain links TRBV4-1 with TRBJ2-7, with D possibly TRBD1 on 6 matching bases. The V gene lost 1 base and the J gene lost 6 bases, with 16 bases spanning the gap. CDR1 is MGHRA, CDR2 YSYEKL, per germline. The CDR3 spans 15 residues. In DNA, the CDR3 is TGCGCCAGCAGCCAAGGTCGGCAGGGGTTCTTCGAGCAGTACTTC. Amino acid sequence: CASSQGRQGFFEQYF.

The chain recombines TRBV2 with TRBJ2-1, with TRBD1 identical over 11 bases. The V and J ends lost 6 bases and 0 bases, in that order; junction bases with no gene match: 1. The germline gives CDR1 SNHLY, CDR2 FYNNEI. The CDR3 is 15 residues long. The CDR3 loop is CASRDRGPSYNEQFF. In nucleotides, the CDR3 is TGTGCCAGCAGGGACAGGGGGCCCTCCTACAATGAGCAGTTCTTC.

This clonotype has a count of ten or more. The V gene is TRBV6-5, the J gene TRBJ2-7; possibly TRBD1 for D (6 bases). V shed 0 bases and J shed 4 bases, with 19 bases lying between them. Germline CDR1 MNHEY, CDR2 SVGAGI. This CDR3 comprises 17 residues. Here the CDR3 reads CASSYSVSGVSPYEQYF. Written as DNA, the CDR3 is TGTGCCAGCAGTTACTCGGTGTCAGGGGTTTCCCCATACGAGCAGTACTTC.

This clonotype was recorded a few times. The V call is TRBV2, the J call TRBJ2-3; D is ambiguous. In germline, CDR1 is SNHLY, CDR2 FYNNEI. V was pared by 6 bases and J by 3 bases, with 10 bases between. The CDR3 has 13 residues. The CDR3: CASSHDWTDTQYF. The CDR3 DNA reads TGTGCCAGCAGCCATGACTGGACAGATACGCAGTATTTT.

There are many counts of this clonotype. This chain uses TRBV20-1 with TRBJ1-2, with D unclear. The CDR3 runs 12 residues. The V end was cut by 6 bases, the J end by 2 bases, with 10 bases between. Germline assignment: CDR1 DFQATT and CDR2 SNEGSKA (reference sequence). CDR3 loop: CSALKQNYGYTF. The CDR3 bases are TGCAGTGCCCTAAAACAGAACTATGGCTACACCTTC.

The chain couples TRBV6-1 to TRBJ2-5; the D gene is possibly TRBD2 (6 bases). V dropped 2 bases and J dropped 2 bases, with 9 bases sitting between them. CDR3 length: 14 amino acids. Germline V gene lookup returns CDR1 MNHNS and CDR2 SASEGT. The CDR3 spells CASSEQTRQETQYF. DNA of the CDR3: TGTGCCAGCAGTGAACAGACTAGACAAGAGACCCAGTACTTC.

The V call is TRBV7-2, the J call TRBJ2-2; D not resolved. Between the trimmed V and J ends, which lost 4 bases and 4 bases, there was a span of 16 bases. Germline-derived CDR1 and CDR2 are SGHTA and FQGNSA. The CDR3 is made up of 16 amino acids. CDR3 amino acids: CASSYLGTMSTGELFF. The CDR3 DNA follows: TGTGCCAGCAGCTATTTAGGAACTATGTCCACCGGGGAGCTGTTTTTT.

This clonotype was observed at least ten times. The rearrangement uses TRBV10-2 and TRBJ2-2, with 7 bases fitting TRBD2. The CDR3 runs to 12 residues. The trim removed 10 bases at V and 7 bases at J, leaving 6 bases unmatched. The germline V gene has CDR1 WSHSY and CDR2 SAAADI. CDR3 nucleotide sequence: TGCGCCACCCGGGAGGAGGTCGGGGAGCTGTTTTTT. Translation: CATREEVGELFF.

This clonotype was counted only a few times. The chain uses TRBV18 and TRBJ2-3, with 7 nucleotides matching TRBD1. Germline V gene lookup returns CDR1 KGHSH and CDR2 LQKENI. After removal of 2 bases from V and 1 base from J, the junction contained 3 bases not matched to a gene. This CDR3 spans 15 amino acids. CDR3 sequence (DNA): TGTGCCAGCTCACCAAGGACAGGCCGCACAGATACGCAGTATTTT. Protein sequence: CASSPRTGRTDTQYF.